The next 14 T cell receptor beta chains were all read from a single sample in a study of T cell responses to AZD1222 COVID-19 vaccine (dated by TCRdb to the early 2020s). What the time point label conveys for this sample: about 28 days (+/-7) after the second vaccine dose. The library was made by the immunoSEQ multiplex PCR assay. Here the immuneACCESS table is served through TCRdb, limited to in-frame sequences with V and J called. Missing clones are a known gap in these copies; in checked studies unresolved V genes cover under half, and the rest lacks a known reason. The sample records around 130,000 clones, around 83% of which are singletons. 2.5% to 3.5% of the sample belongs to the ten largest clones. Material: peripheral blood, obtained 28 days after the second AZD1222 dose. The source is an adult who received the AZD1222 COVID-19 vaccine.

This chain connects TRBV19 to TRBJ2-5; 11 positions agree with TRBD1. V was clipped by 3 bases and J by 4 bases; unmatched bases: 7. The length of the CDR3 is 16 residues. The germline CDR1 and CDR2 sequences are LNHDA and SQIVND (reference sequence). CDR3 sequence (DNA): TGTGCCAGTAGTATTAGGGGACAGGGGGGGCGAGAGACCCAGTACTTC. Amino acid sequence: CASSIRGQGGRETQYF.

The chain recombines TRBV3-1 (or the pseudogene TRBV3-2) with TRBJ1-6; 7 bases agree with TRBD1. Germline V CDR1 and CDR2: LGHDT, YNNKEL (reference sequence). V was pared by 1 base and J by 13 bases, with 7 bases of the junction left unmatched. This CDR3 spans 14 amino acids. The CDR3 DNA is TGTGCCAGCAGCCAAGGACAGGGAATGAGGCCCCTCCACTTT. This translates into CASSQGQGMRPLHF.

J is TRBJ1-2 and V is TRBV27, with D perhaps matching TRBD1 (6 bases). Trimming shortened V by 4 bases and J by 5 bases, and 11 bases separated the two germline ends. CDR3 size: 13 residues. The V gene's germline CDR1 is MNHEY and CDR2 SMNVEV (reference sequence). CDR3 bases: TGTGCCAGCAGTTCGGACAGCAATTATGGCTACACCTTC. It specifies CASSSDSNYGYTF.

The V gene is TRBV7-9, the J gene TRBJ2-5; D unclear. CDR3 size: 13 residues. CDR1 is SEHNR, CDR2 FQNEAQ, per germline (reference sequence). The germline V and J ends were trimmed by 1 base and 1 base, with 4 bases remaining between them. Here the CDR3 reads CASSLELQETQYF. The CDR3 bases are TGTGCCAGCAGCTTAGAACTCCAAGAGACCCAGTACTTC.

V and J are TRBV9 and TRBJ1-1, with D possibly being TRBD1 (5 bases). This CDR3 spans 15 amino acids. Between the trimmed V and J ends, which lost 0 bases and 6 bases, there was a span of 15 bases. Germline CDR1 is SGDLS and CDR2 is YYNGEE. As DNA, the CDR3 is TGTGCCAGCAGCGTAGATGCAGGGAAAGGGGCTGAAGCTTTCTTT. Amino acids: CASSVDAGKGAEAFF.

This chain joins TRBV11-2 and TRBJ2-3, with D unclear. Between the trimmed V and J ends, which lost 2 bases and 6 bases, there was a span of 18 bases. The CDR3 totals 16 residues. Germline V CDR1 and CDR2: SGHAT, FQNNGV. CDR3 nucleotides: TGTGCCAGCAGCTTACCTCTCGGCCGCCCCGAGGATACGCAGTATTTT. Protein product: CASSLPLGRPEDTQYF.

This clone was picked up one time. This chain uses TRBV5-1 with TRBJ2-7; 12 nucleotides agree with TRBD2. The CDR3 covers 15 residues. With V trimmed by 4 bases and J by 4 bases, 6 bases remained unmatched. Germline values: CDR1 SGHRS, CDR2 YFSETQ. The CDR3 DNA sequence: TGCGCCAGCAGCCCCTCCGGGACTAGCGGGTACGAGCAGTACTTC. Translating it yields CASSPSGTSGYEQYF.

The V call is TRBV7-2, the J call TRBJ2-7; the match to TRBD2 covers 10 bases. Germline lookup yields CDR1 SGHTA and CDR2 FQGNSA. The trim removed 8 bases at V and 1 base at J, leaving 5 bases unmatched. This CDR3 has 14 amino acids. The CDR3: CASGPAGGSYEQYF. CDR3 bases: TGTGCCAGCGGACCAGCGGGGGGGTCCTACGAGCAGTACTTC.

CDR3 loop: CASSEAGPQPQHF. The CDR3 nucleotides read TGTGCCAGCAGTGAAGCGGGGCCCCAGCCCCAGCATTTT. This sequence joins TRBV6-1 and TRBJ1-5, with a possible D match to TRBD1 (5 bases). CDR1 and CDR2 from the germline V gene are MNHNS and SASEGT. There are 13 residues in the CDR3. V dropped 0 bases and J dropped 7 bases, with 7 bases sitting between them.

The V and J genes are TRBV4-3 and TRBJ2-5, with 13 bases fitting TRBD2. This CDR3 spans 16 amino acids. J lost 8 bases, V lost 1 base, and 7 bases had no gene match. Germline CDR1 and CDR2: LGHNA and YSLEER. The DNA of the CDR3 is TGCGCCAGCAGCCAAGGAACTAGCGGGGGGGCCGTAACCCAGTACTTC. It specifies CASSQGTSGGAVTQYF.

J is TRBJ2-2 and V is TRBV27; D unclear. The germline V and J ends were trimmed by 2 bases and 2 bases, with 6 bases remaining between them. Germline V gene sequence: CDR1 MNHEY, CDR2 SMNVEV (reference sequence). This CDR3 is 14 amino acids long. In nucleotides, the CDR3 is TGTGCCAGCAGTTTAAACGGTAACACCGGGGAGCTGTTTTTT. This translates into CASSLNGNTGELFF.

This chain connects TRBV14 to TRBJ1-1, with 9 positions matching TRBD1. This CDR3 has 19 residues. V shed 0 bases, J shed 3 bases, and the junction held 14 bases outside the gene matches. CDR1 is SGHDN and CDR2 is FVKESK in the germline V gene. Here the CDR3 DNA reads TGTGCCAGCAGCCAAGATTTGGGAGGGACAGGGAGGTTGCACACTGAAGCTTTCTTT. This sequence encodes CASSQDLGGTGRLHTEAFF. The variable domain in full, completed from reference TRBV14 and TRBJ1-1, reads EAGVTQFPSHSVIEKGQTVTLRCDPISGHDNLYWYRRVMGKEIKFLLHFVKESKQDESGMPNNRFLAERTGGTYSTLKVQPAELEDSGVYFCASSQDLGGTGRLHTEAFFGQGTRLTVV.

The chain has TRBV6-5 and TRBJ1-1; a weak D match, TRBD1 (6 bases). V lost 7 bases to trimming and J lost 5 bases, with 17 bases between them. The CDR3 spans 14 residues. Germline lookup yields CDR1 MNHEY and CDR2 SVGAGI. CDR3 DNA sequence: TGTGCCAGCAATAGTGCTCAGGGGCGGACTGAAGCTTTCTTT. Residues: CASNSAQGRTEAFF.

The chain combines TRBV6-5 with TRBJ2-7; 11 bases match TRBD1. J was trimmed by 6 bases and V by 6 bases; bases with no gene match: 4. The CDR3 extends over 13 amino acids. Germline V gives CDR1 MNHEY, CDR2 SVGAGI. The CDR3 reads CASRGQGAGEQYF. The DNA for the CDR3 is TGTGCCAGCAGAGGACAGGGGGCGGGCGAGCAGTACTTC.